Below, 23 T cell receptor beta chains from the same sample are listed, as sequenced in a study of shared clonotypes between healthy human individuals. CD8 cells regarded as naive lacked CD45RO, were positively chosen for CCR7, and omitted terminally differentiated effector memory CD45RA+ cells. The data were produced by immunoSEQ multiplex PCR, yet TCRdb's version contains in-frame clones alone and is incomplete. The sample lists some 2 million clones, approximately 95% occurring once. Sequenced: naive CD8+ T cells sorted from blood. The receptors originated from a man aged 18 to 35 in good health.

This clone was detected only once. The chain recombines TRBV11-2 with TRBJ2-7; 7 bases fit TRBD2. The germline V gene has CDR1 SGHAT and CDR2 FQNNGV. After removal of 0 bases from V and 1 base from J, the junction contained 3 bases not matched to a gene. This CDR3 has 15 amino acids. CDR3 DNA: TGTGCCAGCAGCTTAGACCGGACTAGTTCCTACGAGCAGTACTTC. Its protein product is CASSLDRTSSYEQYF. The variable domain in full, with the rest retrieved from reference TRBV11-2 and TRBJ2-7, is EAGVAQSPRYKIIEKRQSVAFWCNPISGHATLYWYQQILGQGPKLLIQFQNNGVVDDSQLPKDRFSAERLKGVDSTLKIQPAKLEDSAVYLCASSLDRTSSYEQYFGPGTRLTVT.

The CDR3: CATSRDPGTVNGYTF. DNA for the CDR3: TGTGCCACCAGCAGAGACCCCGGGACAGTCAATGGCTACACCTTC. The V call is TRBV15, the J call TRBJ1-2; 7 nucleotides match TRBD1. Unmatched junction bases numbered 7, after V lost 0 bases and J lost 6 bases. The CDR3 sequence is 15 residues long. In germline, CDR1 is LNHNV, CDR2 YYDKDF (reference sequence).

This sequence joins TRBV13 and TRBJ2-7, with D possibly being TRBD2 (6 bases). Trimming pared 5 bases from V and 5 bases from J, leaving 22 bases between. Germline assignment: CDR1 PRHDT and CDR2 FYEKMQ (reference sequence). This CDR3 comprises 16 residues. CDR3 sequence: CASSPLLVRGLDEQYF. The CDR3 DNA is TGTGCCAGCAGCCCCCTGCTCGTGCGGGGTCTCGACGAGCAGTACTTC.

This CDR3 is CASTNPQGNTEAFF. Written as DNA, the CDR3 is TGTGCCAGCACCAATCCTCAGGGGAACACTGAAGCTTTCTTT. This sequence joins TRBV11-2 and TRBJ1-1, with D possibly being TRBD1 (5 bases). This CDR3 contains 14 residues. Germline V gene sequence: CDR1 SGHAT, CDR2 FQNNGV. V was shortened by 7 bases and J by 1 base, with 13 bases between the two germline ends.

The V and J genes are TRBV6-1 and TRBJ2-7, with a weak D call TRBD2 (5 bases). This CDR3 spans 15 amino acids. Germline V gene lookup returns CDR1 MNHNS and CDR2 SASEGT. The germline V and J ends were trimmed by 2 bases and 6 bases, with 17 bases remaining between them. For the CDR3, the DNA is TGTGCCAGCAGTGAATGGTTGGCGGGTTTGTCCGAGCAGTACTTC. Translating gives CASSEWLAGLSEQYF.

This rearrangement joins TRBV10-2 to TRBJ1-6; D remains ambiguous. CDR1 is WSHSY and CDR2 is SAAADI in the germline V gene. The CDR3 spans 14 residues. Between the trimmed V and J ends, which lost 3 bases and 3 bases, there was a span of 6 bases. CDR3 DNA sequence: TGCGCCAGCAGTGAAGTCAGCTATAATTCACCCCTCCACTTT. Its translation: CASSEVSYNSPLHF.

The chain combines TRBV2 with TRBJ2-3; no firm D call. Per the germline V gene, CDR1 is SNHLY and CDR2 is FYNNEI. Trimming shortened V by 4 bases and J by 5 bases, and 13 bases separated the two germline ends. CDR3 length equals 14 residues. This CDR3 is CASSALVARDTQYF. In DNA, the CDR3 is TGTGCCAGCAGTGCCTTGGTGGCTCGAGATACGCAGTATTTT.

V gene TRBV5-1 combines with J gene TRBJ2-3; 10 bases agree with TRBD1. Germline trimming cut 4 bases from V and 2 bases from J; bases unmatched to any gene: 13. In germline, CDR1 is SGHRS, CDR2 YFSETQ. CDR3 length equals 18 residues. The CDR3 spells CASSLLPDRGDYTDTQYF. CDR3 bases: TGCGCCAGCAGCCTACTACCGGACAGGGGGGATTACACAGATACGCAGTATTTT.

V gene TRBV7-2 combines with J gene TRBJ2-7, with TRBD1 matching over 8 bases. The trim removed 2 bases at V and 4 bases at J, leaving 4 bases unmatched. Germline CDR1 and CDR2: SGHTA and FQGNSA. The CDR3 sequence is 14 residues long. CDR3 bases: TGTGCCAGCAGCTTACTGCACAGGGGGTACGAGCAGTACTTC. It is translated as CASSLLHRGYEQYF. The full variable domain, its missing parts supplied by reference TRBV7-2 and TRBJ2-7, is GAGVSQSPSNKVTEKGKDVELRCDPISGHTALYWYRQSLGQGLEFLIYFQGNSAPDKSGLPSDRFSAERTGGSVSTLTIQRTQQEDSAVYLCASSLLHRGYEQYFGPGTRLTVT.

The genes are TRBV7-9 and TRBJ2-5, with no clear D. Germline V lookup: CDR1 SEHNR, CDR2 FQNEAQ (reference sequence). Deletions cut 5 bases from V and 3 bases from J, with 13 bases between. The length of the CDR3 is 14 residues. CDR3: CASSPPNNEETQYF. DNA for the CDR3: TGTGCCAGCAGCCCCCCCAACAACGAAGAGACCCAGTACTTC. The full variable domain, its missing parts supplied by reference TRBV7-9 and TRBJ2-5, is DTGVSQNPRHKITKRGQNVTFRCDPISEHNRLYWYRQTLGQGPEFLTYFQNEAQLEKSRLLSDRFSAERPKGSFSTLEIQRTEQGDSAMYLCASSPPNNEETQYFGPGTRLLVL.

As for this clone: Other DNA sequences in the same sample also yield this CDR3. The V call is TRBV28, the J call TRBJ2-7; TRBD1 matches at 8 bases. Germline CDR1 and CDR2: MDHEN and SYDVKM. Losses at the gene ends were 5 bases for V and 2 bases for J; bases not matched to a gene: 5. The CDR3 is 14 amino acids. As DNA, the CDR3 is TGTGCCAGCAGTCTCGGGACAGGAACCTACGAGCAGTACTTC. Protein sequence: CASSLGTGTYEQYF.

The CDR3, as DNA: TGCGCCAGTACTAGCGGATCCACAGATACGCAGTATTTT. Amino acids: CASTSGSTDTQYF. This chain connects TRBV4-1 to TRBJ2-3, with 8 bases fitting TRBD2. Unmatched junction bases numbered 4, after V lost 9 bases and J lost 2 bases. The CDR3 sequence is 13 residues long. The V gene's germline CDR1 is MGHRA and CDR2 YSYEKL.

Of note for this clone: At one end, the junction sequence differs from germline, possibly due to a read error. The chain recombines TRBV7-7 with TRBJ1-4; no reliable D call. This CDR3 is built from 16 residues. CDR1 and CDR2 (germline): SSHAT, FNYEAQ (reference sequence). This CDR3 is CASSLVSAPTNEKLFF. The DNA of the CDR3 is TGTGCTAGCAGCTTAGTATCGGCCCCAACTAATGAAAAACTGTTTTTT.

The chain is built from TRBV28 and TRBJ2-1; 9 nucleotides agree with TRBD1. Germline V CDR1 and CDR2: MDHEN, SYDVKM. J gave up 12 bases and V 3 bases, and 9 bases lay outside the gene matches. The CDR3 totals 14 residues. CDR3 DNA: TGTGCCAGCAGTTTGCTTCGACAGGGGGGAAGGCAGTTCTTC. Residues: CASSLLRQGGRQFF.

Details on this clone: The same CDR3 is also encoded by other DNA sequences in this sample. This chain joins TRBV7-9 and TRBJ2-7, with TRBD2 identical over 10 bases. In germline, CDR1 is SEHNR, CDR2 FQNEAQ (reference sequence). The J segment lost 2 bases and the V segment lost 2 bases, leaving 0 bases of the junction unmatched. This CDR3 is 14 amino acids long. CDR3 in amino acids: CASSLSGGAYEQYF. CDR3 sequence (DNA): TGTGCCAGCAGCTTAAGCGGGGGGGCCTACGAGCAGTACTTC.

CDR3 in amino acids: CASSPIGLAGDNEQFF. DNA of the CDR3: TGTGCCAGCAGCCCAATAGGACTAGCGGGGGACAATGAGCAGTTCTTC. The chain carries TRBV7-9 and TRBJ2-1; 13 bases match TRBD2. The V gene end was trimmed by 5 bases and the J gene end by 5 bases; junction bases not matched to a gene: 6. The germline gives CDR1 SEHNR, CDR2 FQNEAQ (reference sequence). This CDR3 comprises 16 residues.

The rearrangement uses TRBV4-1 and TRBJ2-3; D possibly uses TRBD1 or TRBD2 (6 bases each). Trimming took off 1 base at V and 4 bases at J, with 12 bases between the two ends. Germline assignment: CDR1 MGHRA and CDR2 YSYEKL. This CDR3 has 15 amino acids. CDR3 nucleotides: TGCGCCAGCAGCCAAGGCCGGGGGCCGGCAGATACGCAGTATTTT. Translating it yields CASSQGRGPADTQYF.

The genes are TRBV7-2 and TRBJ2-7; perhaps TRBD1 as D (6 bases). Germline CDR1 is SGHTA and CDR2 is FQGNSA. With 7 bases removed from V and 5 bases from J, the gap between germline ends came to 15 bases. CDR3 length equals 13 residues. The CDR3 protein is CASTPGRGNEQYF. The CDR3 DNA sequence: TGTGCCAGCACCCCTGGCAGGGGCAACGAGCAGTACTTC. Full variable domain (remainder filled in from reference TRBV7-2 and TRBJ2-7): GAGVSQSPSNKVTEKGKDVELRCDPISGHTALYWYRQSLGQGLEFLIYFQGNSAPDKSGLPSDRFSAERTGGSVSTLTIQRTQQEDSAVYLCASTPGRGNEQYFGPGTRLTVT.

The V call is TRBV18, the J call TRBJ2-2; D is possibly TRBD1 (6 bases). The CDR3 consists of 16 residues. Germline V gene sequence: CDR1 KGHSH, CDR2 LQKENI. V lost 0 bases and J lost 0, with 8 bases in between. CDR3 residues: CASSPPRTANTGELFF. CDR3 coding DNA: TGTGCCAGCTCACCACCCCGGACAGCGAACACCGGGGAGCTGTTTTTT. Supplemented by reference TRBV18 and TRBJ2-2, the full variable domain reads NAGVMQNPRHLVRRRGQEARLRCSPMKGHSHVYWYRQLPEEGLKFMVYLQKENIIDESGMPKERFSAEFPKEGPSILRIQQVVRGDSAAYFCASSPPRTANTGELFFGEGSRLTVL.

This chain connects TRBV6-6 to TRBJ2-7; TRBD1 aligns across 8 bases. This CDR3 spans 15 amino acids. Germline CDR1 is MNHNY and CDR2 is SVGAGI (reference sequence). Trimming cost V 5 bases and J 3 bases; bases outside gene matches: 9. CDR3 loop: CASSDPGQALYEQYF. The CDR3 coding sequence is TGTGCCAGCAGTGACCCGGGACAGGCGCTCTACGAGCAGTACTTC.

DNA of the CDR3: TGTGCCAGCACCCGAAGATTCCAGAACACTGAAGCTTTCTTT. Protein: CASTRRFQNTEAFF. The V call is TRBV5-8, the J call TRBJ1-1, with D hard to call. The CDR3 is 14 amino acids. Germline V lookup: CDR1 SGHTS, CDR2 YDEGEE. Trimming removed 6 bases at V and 1 base at J, with 13 bases between. Supplemented by reference TRBV5-8 and TRBJ1-1, the full variable domain reads EAGVTQSPTHLIKTRGQQATLRCSPISGHTSVYWYQQALGLGLQFLLWYDEGEERNRGNFPPRFSGRQFPNYSSELNVNALELEDSALYLCASTRRFQNTEAFFGQGTRLTVV.

The chain combines TRBV4-3 with TRBJ1-6, with a possible D match to TRBD1 (5 bases). V was clipped by 0 bases and J by 10 bases, with 16 bases between them. This CDR3 comprises 16 residues. The germline V gene encodes CDR1 LGHNA and CDR2 YSLEER. CDR3 amino acids: CASSQEAQGGGSPLHF. The CDR3 DNA reads as TGCGCCAGCAGCCAAGAGGCTCAGGGAGGAGGATCACCCCTCCACTTT.

V and J are TRBV6-5 and TRBJ2-2; 10 bases fit TRBD1. With 4 bases clipped from V and 6 bases from J, the junction kept 5 bases outside the gene matches. CDR3 length: 15 amino acids. The germline V gene has CDR1 MNHEY and CDR2 SVGAGI. The CDR3 DNA is TGTGCCAGCAGTTTCCCGGGACAGGGGTCCGGGGAGCTGTTTTTT. It translates to CASSFPGQGSGELFF.